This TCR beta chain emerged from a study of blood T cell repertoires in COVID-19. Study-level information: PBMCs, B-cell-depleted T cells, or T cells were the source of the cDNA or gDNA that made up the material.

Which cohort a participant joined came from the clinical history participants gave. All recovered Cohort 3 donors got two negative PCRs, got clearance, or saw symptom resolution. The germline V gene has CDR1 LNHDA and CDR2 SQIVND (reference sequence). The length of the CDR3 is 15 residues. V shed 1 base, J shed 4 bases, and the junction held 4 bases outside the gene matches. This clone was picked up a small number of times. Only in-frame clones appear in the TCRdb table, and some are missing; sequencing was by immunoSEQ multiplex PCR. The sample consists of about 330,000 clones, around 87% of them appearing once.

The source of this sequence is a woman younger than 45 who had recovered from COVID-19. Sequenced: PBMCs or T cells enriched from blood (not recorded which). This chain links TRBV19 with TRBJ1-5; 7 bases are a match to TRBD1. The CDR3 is CASSIAMGQNQPQHF. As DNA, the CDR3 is TGTGCCAGTAGTATAGCGATGGGACAGAATCAGCCCCAGCATTTT.